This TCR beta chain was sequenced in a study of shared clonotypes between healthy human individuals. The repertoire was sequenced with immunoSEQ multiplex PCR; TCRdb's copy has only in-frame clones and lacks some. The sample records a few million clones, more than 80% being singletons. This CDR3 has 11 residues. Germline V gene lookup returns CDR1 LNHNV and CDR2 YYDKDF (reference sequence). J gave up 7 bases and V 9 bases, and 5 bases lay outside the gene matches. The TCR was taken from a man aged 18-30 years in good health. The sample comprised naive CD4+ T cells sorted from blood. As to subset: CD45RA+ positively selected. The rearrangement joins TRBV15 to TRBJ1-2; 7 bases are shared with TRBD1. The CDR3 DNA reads TGTGCCACAGGGGGCACAGGTGGCTACACCTTC. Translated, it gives CATGGTGGYTF. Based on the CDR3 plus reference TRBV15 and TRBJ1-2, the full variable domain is DAMVIQNPRYQVTQFGKPVTLSCSQTLNHNVMYWYQQKSSQAPKLLFHYYDKDFNNEADTPDNFQSRRPNTSFCFLDIRSPGLGDTAMYLCATGGTGGYTFGSGTRLTVV.